Sequencing of this T cell receptor beta chain was carried out in a study of human T cells and chemical hapten exposure. This clonotype has a count of ten or more. Germline V CDR1 and CDR2: DFQATT, SNEGSKA (reference sequence). The CDR3 is 15 residues long. J gave up 5 bases and V 5 bases, and 13 bases lay outside the gene matches. TCRdb reanalysed the RACE reads using MiXCR and keeps one entry per CDR3 protein. The sample records about 340,000 distinct CDR3 sequences, approximately 6.3% being singletons. Time point here: patch test 1, 2 weeks after DPC sensitization. This sample's treatment: therapeutic diphenylcyclopropenone sensitization with weekly scalp DPC.

This clonotype was sampled from a woman between 18 and 29 years old with alopecia areata. Some clones in this sample may be carry-over from other donors' samples. The gene calls are TRBV20-1 and TRBJ2-3; TRBD1 matches at 7 bases. The source was whole blood, collected in connection with sensitization to the hapten diphenylcyclopropenone (DPC). This CDR3 reads CSAAATGLGKDTQYF. CDR3 sequence (DNA): TGCAGTGCTGCCGCGACAGGGTTGGGAAAAGATACGCAGTATTTT.